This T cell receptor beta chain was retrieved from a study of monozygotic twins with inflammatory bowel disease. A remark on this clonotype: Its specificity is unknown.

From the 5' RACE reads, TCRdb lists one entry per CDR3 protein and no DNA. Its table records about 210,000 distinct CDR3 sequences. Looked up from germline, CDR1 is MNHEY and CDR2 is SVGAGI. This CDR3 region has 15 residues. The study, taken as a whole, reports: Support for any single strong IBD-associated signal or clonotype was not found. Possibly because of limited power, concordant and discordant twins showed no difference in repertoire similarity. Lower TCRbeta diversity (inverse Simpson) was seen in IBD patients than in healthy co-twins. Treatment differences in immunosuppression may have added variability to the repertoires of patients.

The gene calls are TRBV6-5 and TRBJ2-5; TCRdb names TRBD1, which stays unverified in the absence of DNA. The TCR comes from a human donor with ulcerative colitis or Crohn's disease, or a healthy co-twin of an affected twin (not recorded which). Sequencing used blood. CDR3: CASSFGRGNGETQYF.